One and the same sample provided the 6 T cell receptor beta chains below, sequenced in a study of CD8 T cells in ankylosing spondylitis. Findings of the study overall: Characteristic, it appeared, of ankylosing spondylitis blood was a TCR beta motif of roughly 8 highly homologous variants.

Antigens of these TCRs are unknown. Via MiXCR, TCRdb re-called the 5' RACE reads, giving one row per CDR3 protein. In the table there are around 890,000 distinct CDR3 sequences, about 11% of which are singletons. Sequencing was performed on blood, either unsorted or a sorted T cell fraction (not recorded which). The receptor source for this set is a male donor with ankylosing spondylitis.

This clonotype was detected ten times or more. The chain is built from TRBV29-1 and TRBJ2-1, with 8 bases lining up with TRBD1. This CDR3 has 15 amino acids. Germline assignment: CDR1 SQVTM and CDR2 ANQGSEA. Losses at the gene ends were 0 bases for V and 11 bases for J; bases not matched to a gene: 12. The CDR3 here is CSVEDPGQERWKQFF. The CDR3, as DNA: TGCAGCGTTGAAGATCCGGGACAGGAACGATGGAAGCAGTTCTTC.

This clonotype was seen at least ten times. The chain combines TRBV5-1 with TRBJ2-3, with 11 bases aligning to TRBD2. The junction had 14 bases not matched to a gene; V was cut back by 10 bases and J by 4 bases. The length of the CDR3 is 16 residues. Germline CDR1 is SGHRS and CDR2 is YFSETQ. The CDR3 nucleotides are TGCGCCGGACGATCTGGGGTAGCGGGAGGGCCAGATACGCAGTATTTT. The encoded protein is CAGRSGVAGGPDTQYF.

This clonotype has more than one count but fewer than ten. V usage is TRBV6-5 and J usage is TRBJ1-6, with D unclear. This CDR3 has 15 residues. Germline CDR1 reads MNHEY; CDR2 reads SVGAGI. V lost 4 bases, J lost 4 bases, and 11 bases lay in between. Here the CDR3 reads CASSLEGRYNSPLHF. The CDR3 bases are TGTGCCAGCAGTTTGGAAGGACGGTATAATTCACCCCTCCACTTT.

CDR3 protein: CASRSGQAQETQYF. CDR3 DNA: TGTGCCAGCAGGTCCGGACAGGCCCAAGAGACCCAGTACTTC. The rearrangement links TRBV5-5 to TRBJ2-5, with TRBD1 matching over 7 bases. Germline V gene data show CDR1 as SGHKS and CDR2 as YYEKEE (reference sequence). The junction had 5 bases not matched to a gene; V was cut back by 5 bases and J by 1 base. The CDR3 length is 14 residues.

This clonotype was found a few times. V usage is TRBV4-2 and J usage is TRBJ1-5; D may be TRBD1 (6 bases). Trimming shortened V by 0 bases and J by 3 bases, and 12 bases separated the two germline ends. The germline V gene has CDR1 LGHNA and CDR2 YNFKEQ. This CDR3 comprises 16 residues. The CDR3 DNA is TGTGCCAGCAGCCAAGATCCGGGACACCTCAATCAGCCCCAGCATTTT. Its translation is CASSQDPGHLNQPQHF.

This clonotype was counted a few times. This sequence joins TRBV20-1 and TRBJ2-1; D perhaps matches TRBD2 (6 bases). V shed 7 bases and J shed 0 bases, with 10 bases lying between them. CDR1 and CDR2 (germline): DFQATT, SNEGSKA (reference sequence). The CDR3 loop spans 13 amino acids. The CDR3 protein is CSGRDFSYNEQFF. In DNA form, the CDR3 reads TGCAGTGGGCGGGACTTCTCCTACAATGAGCAGTTCTTC.